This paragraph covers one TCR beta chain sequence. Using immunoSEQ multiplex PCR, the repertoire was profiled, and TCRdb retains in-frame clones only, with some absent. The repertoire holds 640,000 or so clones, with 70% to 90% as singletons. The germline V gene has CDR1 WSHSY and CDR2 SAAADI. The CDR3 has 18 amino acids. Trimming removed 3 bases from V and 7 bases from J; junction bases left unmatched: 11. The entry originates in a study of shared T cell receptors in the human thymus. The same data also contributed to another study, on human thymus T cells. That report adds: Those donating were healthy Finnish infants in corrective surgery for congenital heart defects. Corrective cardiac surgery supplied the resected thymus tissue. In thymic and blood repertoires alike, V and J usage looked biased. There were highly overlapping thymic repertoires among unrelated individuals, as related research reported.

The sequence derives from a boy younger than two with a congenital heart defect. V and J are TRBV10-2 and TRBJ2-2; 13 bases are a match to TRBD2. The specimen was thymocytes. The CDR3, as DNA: TGCGCCAGCAGTGAAAGTGGACTAGCGGGAGTTATGGGCGGGGAGCTGTTTTTT. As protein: CASSESGLAGVMGGELFF.